Listed below are T cell receptor beta chains from one sample, sequenced in a study of response to subunit inactivated influenza vaccine. MiXCR was run by TCRdb on the RT-PCR reads, yielding one entry per CDR3 protein. Seen here are almost 600,000 distinct CDR3 sequences, about 15% observed once, and the top ten hold 11%. The material was PBMCs from blood, obtained about 12 days after vaccination. Every receptor here comes from a middle-aged man who received an inactivated influenza vaccine. The CDR3 runs from the conserved cysteine through the conserved F or W. Clone sizes are given selectively: once, few, many, or a class where the clone is expanded.

j_call v_call clone_size cdr3_aa
TRBJ2-7 TRBV11-2 . CASSFSGLRGEQYF
TRBJ2-5 TRBV3-1 few CASSQDPRTQYF
TRBJ2-7 TRBV28 . CASSPSGTVSSYEQYF
TRBJ2-5 TRBV5-1 . CASSVGTSGSVQETQYF
TRBJ1-4 TRBV2 few CASSEIGAGVYEKLFF
TRBJ2-7 TRBV7-2 . CASSLGQPAGEQYF
TRBJ1-6 TRBV20-1 . CSATRQNSPLHF
TRBJ2-1 TRBV15 few CATSRDLRGGDEQFF
TRBJ2-1 TRBV6-2/TRBV6-3 few CASSYSILYNEQFF
TRBJ2-1 TRBV6-4 . CASSEASGGTYEQFF
TRBJ1-2 TRBV27 . CASRMGGTNYGYTF
TRBJ1-1 TRBV5-5 few CASSFGPDEAFF
TRBJ1-2 TRBV28 few CASSLTLPGQGGGYTF
TRBJ1-1 TRBV12-3/TRBV12-4 few CASSARSGSSTEAFF
TRBJ1-5 TRBV2 . CASSELAVNQPQHF
TRBJ1-2 TRBV12-3/TRBV12-4 few CASSSIGPYGYTF
TRBJ1-4 TRBV28 . CASSAFGRGYSTNEKLFF
TRBJ2-1 TRBV7-6 . CASSQTSGRSDEQFF
TRBJ1-2 TRBV5-1 few CASSLEGIGSQGYTF
TRBJ2-3 TRBV29-1 many CSVNGDRETDTQYF
TRBJ2-7 TRBV29-1 once CSVETSGRNINEQYF
TRBJ2-1 TRBV7-9 few CASSPGGNEQLF
TRBJ2-3 TRBV7-2 few CASSLGVGQITDTQYF
TRBJ2-7 TRBV29-1 . CSVVNGGRRNEQYF
TRBJ1-1 TRBV5-6 few CASSLVGQPNTEAFF
TRBJ2-5 TRBV12-3/TRBV12-4 . CASTPQGSQETQYF
TRBJ2-3 TRBV4-3 many CASSHTRDTQYF
TRBJ1-3 TRBV13 many CASSPGTGYGNTIYF